Listed below are T cell receptor beta chains from one sample, sequenced in a study of regulatory T cells in long-lasting Graves disease. TCRdb redid the calling of the multiplex PCR reads with MiXCR, one entry per CDR3 protein. Of around 450,000 distinct CDR3 sequences listed, roughly a fifth were seen once; the top ten hold roughly 7%. This sample comprised peripheral blood mononuclear cells (PBMCs), obtained when the disease was refractory, from a patient treated with antithyroid drugs. The receptors were sampled from a female donor with Graves disease. CDR3s include the opening cysteine and the closing phenylalanine or tryptophan. The D gene is left open where the match is weak. For some rows the clone size is stated as once, few or many, or as a class when expanded; others skip it.

j_call: TRBJ2-2; d_call: .; clone_size: few; v_call: TRBV24-1; cdr3_aa: CATSDPLDGELFF; cdr3_nt: TGTGCCACCAGTGACCCTCTCGACGGGGAGCTGTTTTTT
j_call: TRBJ1-4; d_call: .; clone_size: many; v_call: TRBV28; cdr3_aa: CASSFLGTGNEKLFF; cdr3_nt: TGTGCCAGCAGTTTCCTAGGGACGGGTAATGAAAAACTGTTTTTT
j_call: TRBJ2-5; d_call: .; clone_size: many; v_call: TRBV6-1; cdr3_aa: CASTPGETQYF; cdr3_nt: TGTGCCAGCACTCCGGGGGAGACCCAGTACTTC
j_call: TRBJ1-5; d_call: TRBD1; clone_size: .; v_call: TRBV15; cdr3_aa: CATRSRDRGGGNQPQHF; cdr3_nt: TGTGCCACCAGGTCCCGGGACAGGGGAGGTGGCAATCAGCCCCAGCATTTT
j_call: TRBJ2-3; d_call: .; clone_size: .; v_call: TRBV15; cdr3_aa: CATSRVLGTDTQYF; cdr3_nt: TGTGCCACCAGCAGAGTACTTGGCACAGATACGCAGTATTTT
j_call: TRBJ2-5; d_call: TRBD2; clone_size: many; v_call: TRBV13; cdr3_aa: CASSSPRRVAGEETQYF; cdr3_nt: TGTGCCAGCAGCTCTCCCCGGAGGGTAGCGGGAGAAGAGACCCAGTACTTC
j_call: TRBJ1-3; d_call: .; clone_size: few; v_call: TRBV4-2; cdr3_aa: CASSQEGAGNTIYF; cdr3_nt: TGTGCCAGCAGCCAAGAGGGCGCTGGAAACACCATATATTTT
j_call: TRBJ2-7; d_call: TRBD2; clone_size: many; v_call: TRBV19; cdr3_aa: CASSVFLAGGTYEQYF; cdr3_nt: TGTGCCAGTAGTGTCTTTCTAGCGGGCGGTACCTACGAGCAGTACTTC
j_call: TRBJ2-7; d_call: .; clone_size: .; v_call: TRBV20-1; cdr3_aa: CSARDTATFISYEQYF; cdr3_nt: TGCAGTGCTAGAGATACCGCGACTTTTATCTCCTACGAGCAGTACTTC
j_call: TRBJ2-5; d_call: TRBD2; clone_size: many; v_call: TRBV12-3/TRBV12-4; cdr3_aa: CASSRTGGGGETQYF; cdr3_nt: TGTGCCAGCAGTCGCACCGGTGGGGGGGGGGAGACCCAGTACTTC
j_call: TRBJ1-5; d_call: TRBD1; clone_size: .; v_call: TRBV12-3/TRBV12-4; cdr3_aa: CASSSGQGGNQPQHF; cdr3_nt: TGTGCCAGCAGCTCGGGACAGGGAGGCAATCAGCCCCAGCATTTT
j_call: TRBJ2-7; d_call: .; clone_size: few; v_call: TRBV5-5; cdr3_aa: CASSLSPIPVYEQYF; cdr3_nt: TGTGCCAGCAGCTTGTCCCCTATTCCGGTCTACGAGCAGTACTTC
j_call: TRBJ2-7; d_call: TRBD2; clone_size: few; v_call: TRBV20-1; cdr3_aa: CSAREFAFGGSYEQYF; cdr3_nt: TGCAGTGCTAGAGAGTTCGCCTTCGGGGGGTCCTACGAGCAGTACTTC
j_call: TRBJ2-7; d_call: .; clone_size: many; v_call: TRBV2; cdr3_aa: CASSGDGYEQYF; cdr3_nt: TGTGCCAGCAGTGGGGACGGTTACGAGCAGTACTTC
j_call: TRBJ1-1; d_call: .; clone_size: few; v_call: TRBV5-6; cdr3_aa: CASSQGPSWPAFF; cdr3_nt: TGTGCCAGCAGCCAGGGACCGTCATGGCCGGCTTTCTTT
j_call: TRBJ2-2; d_call: .; clone_size: .; v_call: TRBV7-9; cdr3_aa: CASRADFLAGELFF; cdr3_nt: TGTGCCAGCAGAGCGGACTTTCTGGCCGGGGAGCTGTTTTTT
j_call: TRBJ1-1; d_call: .; clone_size: .; v_call: TRBV6-2/TRBV6-3; cdr3_aa: CASSYRAGATEAFF; cdr3_nt: TGTGCCAGCAGTTACAGGGCGGGGGCCACTGAAGCTTTCTTT
j_call: TRBJ2-4; d_call: TRBD1; clone_size: few; v_call: TRBV19; cdr3_aa: CASSSTGYGIQYF; cdr3_nt: TGTGCCAGTAGTTCGACAGGGTACGGCATTCAGTACTTC
j_call: TRBJ2-2; d_call: TRBD2; clone_size: .; v_call: TRBV30; cdr3_aa: CAWRSSGGAGELFF; cdr3_nt: TGTGCCTGGAGGTCTAGCGGGGGGGCCGGGGAGCTGTTTTTT
j_call: TRBJ2-5; d_call: TRBD1; clone_size: many; v_call: TRBV7-2; cdr3_aa: CASSLATGGGWQETQYF; cdr3_nt: TGTGCCAGCAGCTTAGCGACAGGGGGCGGGTGGCAAGAGACCCAGTACTTC
j_call: TRBJ1-4; d_call: .; clone_size: many; v_call: TRBV2; cdr3_aa: CASSESRKLFF; cdr3_nt: TGTGCCAGCAGTGAATCTCGAAAACTGTTTTTT
j_call: TRBJ2-5; d_call: .; clone_size: .; v_call: TRBV5-1; cdr3_aa: CASSWADTEETQYF; cdr3_nt: TGCGCCAGCAGTTGGGCGGATACAGAAGAGACCCAGTACTTC
j_call: TRBJ2-6; d_call: .; clone_size: .; v_call: TRBV12-5; cdr3_aa: CASGFMPLRLSGGNVLTF; cdr3_nt: TGTGCTAGTGGTTTCATGCCCCTAAGACTCTCTGGGGGCAACGTCCTGACTTTC
j_call: TRBJ2-1; d_call: .; clone_size: .; v_call: TRBV7-9; cdr3_aa: CASSPRPSPSWEQFF; cdr3_nt: TGTGCCAGCAGCCCCCGACCATCCCCATCGTGGGAGCAGTTCTTC
j_call: TRBJ2-3; d_call: TRBD2; clone_size: .; v_call: TRBV13; cdr3_aa: CASSTLISGGTDTQYF; cdr3_nt: TGTGCCAGCAGCACCTTAATTAGCGGGGGCACAGATACGCAGTATTTT
j_call: TRBJ1-5; d_call: TRBD1; clone_size: many; v_call: TRBV6-1; cdr3_aa: CASRLSRDSLKEEPQHF; cdr3_nt: TGTGCCAGCAGGCTCTCCCGGGACAGCCTGAAGGAGGAGCCCCAGCATTTT